These 15 T cell receptor beta chains came from one sample sequenced in a study of cytomegalovirus exposure and HLA in healthy donors. A multiplex PCR was run with 60 Vbeta primers and 13 Jbeta primers. Here immunoSEQ multiplex PCR was the method, and the copy in TCRdb shows in-frame clones only, minus some. This sample has more than 130,000 clones; around 85% occur once, and the top ten carry under 4.5%. The sequenced sample was PBMCs. The receptors here all came from a man between 35 and 55 years old in good health and CMV-seropositive.

This chain joins TRBV2 and TRBJ1-2; D remains ambiguous. Germline-derived CDR1 and CDR2 are SNHLY and FYNNEI. V lost 5 bases to trimming and J lost 3 bases, with 4 bases between them. The CDR3 contains 11 residues. The CDR3 loop reads CASSPHYGYTF. The CDR3 nucleotides read TGTGCCAGCAGTCCTCACTATGGCTACACCTTC.

The chain links TRBV13 to TRBJ1-1; D gene unclear. Trimming removed 5 bases at V and 3 bases at J, with 7 bases between. Per germline, CDR1 PRHDT and CDR2 FYEKMQ (reference sequence). CDR3 size: 12 residues. DNA of the CDR3: TGTGCCAGCAGCAGACAATACACTGAAGCTTTCTTT. It encodes CASSRQYTEAFF.

The chain carries TRBV27 and TRBJ1-4; perhaps TRBD1 as D (5 bases). This CDR3 is built from 15 residues. CDR1 is MNHEY and CDR2 is SMNVEV in the germline V gene (reference sequence). Trimming removed 1 base from V and 7 bases from J, with 13 bases in between. The CDR3 protein is CASSLYQGHGEKLFF. CDR3 bases: TGTGCCAGCAGTTTATATCAGGGTCATGGTGAAAAACTGTTTTTT. The full variable domain, rest sourced from reference TRBV27 and TRBJ1-4, is EAQVTQNPRYLITVTGKKLTVTCSQNMNHEYMSWYRQDPGLGLRQIYYSMNVEVTDKGDVPEGYKVSRKEKRNFPLILESPSPNQTSLYFCASSLYQGHGEKLFFGSGTQLSVL.

V usage is TRBV11-3 and J usage is TRBJ2-7; perhaps TRBD2 as D (6 bases). The V end was cut by 1 base, the J end by 6 bases, with 16 bases between. From germline, CDR1 is SGHNT and CDR2 YENEEA. CDR3 size: 15 residues. CDR3 sequence reads: CASSLARGGTGEQYF. CDR3 nucleotide sequence: TGTGCCAGCAGCTTAGCCCGAGGAGGGACGGGCGAGCAGTACTTC.

The CDR3 coding sequence is TGTGCCAGCAGTGAGTCACTAGCGGGAGGTTTGAATGAGCAGTTCTTC. This codes for CASSESLAGGLNEQFF. This chain joins TRBV6-1 and TRBJ2-1; TRBD2 matches 12 bases. Per germline, CDR1 MNHNS and CDR2 SASEGT. The CDR3 is 16 residues long. V shed 3 bases and J 7 bases; nucleotides not matched to a gene: 7.

The chain joins TRBV28 to TRBJ2-7; D gene unclear. The ends were cut back, 5 bases at V and 6 bases at J, with 14 bases in the middle. The CDR3 runs to 13 residues. CDR1 MDHEN and CDR2 SYDVKM come from the germline V gene. The CDR3 reads CASSTPQLAEQYF. The DNA of the CDR3 is TGTGCCAGCAGTACCCCCCAACTCGCCGAGCAGTACTTC.

The chain links TRBV10-3 to TRBJ2-3; 8 bases are shared with TRBD2. The trim removed 4 bases at V and 3 bases at J, leaving 3 bases unmatched. Germline V gene data show CDR1 as ENHRY and CDR2 as SYGVKD. The CDR3 runs to 14 residues. The DNA of the CDR3 is TGTGCCATCAGTGTTCGGGGGGGGACAGATACGCAGTATTTT. Protein product: CAISVRGGTDTQYF.

This clone has a single count. The chain links TRBV5-1 to TRBJ1-2; 8 bases are a match to TRBD1. V shed 4 bases, J shed 8 bases, and the junction held 13 bases outside the gene matches. This CDR3 is built from 15 residues. CDR1 is SGHRS, CDR2 YFSETQ, per germline. The CDR3 is CASSGWTGTFGGYTF. The CDR3 coding sequence is TGCGCCAGCAGCGGATGGACAGGGACCTTCGGCGGCTACACCTTC.

This chain connects TRBV29-1 to TRBJ2-7; D not resolved. V lost 7 bases to trimming and J lost 2 bases, with 15 bases between them. Germline-derived CDR1 and CDR2 are SQVTM and ANQGSEA. This CDR3 has 13 residues. The CDR3 protein is CSAEDTDTYEQYF. The CDR3 bases are TGCAGCGCGGAAGACACCGACACCTACGAGCAGTACTTC.

This sequence joins TRBV19 and TRBJ2-3; TRBD1 agrees at 7 bases. The ends lost 3 bases at V and 7 bases at J; junction bases unmatched: 10. Germline V gives CDR1 LNHDA, CDR2 SQIVND (reference sequence). This CDR3 region has 15 residues. CDR3 nucleotide sequence: TGTGCCAGTAGTATCACAGGGGAAAGGGCCAATACGCAGTATTTT. This sequence encodes CASSITGERANTQYF.

V gene TRBV18 combines with J gene TRBJ1-5; TRBD1 aligns across 9 bases. Germline lookup yields CDR1 KGHSH and CDR2 LQKENI. The CDR3 consists of 14 residues. V was clipped by 2 bases and J by 6 bases; unmatched bases: 2. The CDR3 loop is CASSPGTGSQPQHF. DNA of the CDR3: TGTGCCAGCTCACCAGGGACAGGGAGTCAGCCCCAGCATTTT.

The chain employs TRBV14 and TRBJ2-5; a weak D match, TRBD1 (6 bases). The CDR3 sequence is 19 residues long. The germline gives CDR1 SGHDN, CDR2 FVKESK. Trimming stripped 0 bases from V and 1 base from J, with 21 bases between. In DNA form, the CDR3 reads TGTGCCAGCAGCCAAGAAAGGGGGTTAGGGCAGCTTTTCCAAGAGACCCAGTACTTC. Its protein product is CASSQERGLGQLFQETQYF.

The DNA of the CDR3 is TGTGCCAGCACCTGGGGAGCAACTAATGAAAAACTGTTTTTT. It encodes CASTWGATNEKLFF. The genes are TRBV7-8 and TRBJ1-4, with unresolved D. V shed 7 bases and J shed 0 bases, with 9 bases lying between them. Germline loops: CDR1 SGHVS, CDR2 FQNEAQ. There are 14 residues in the CDR3.

This clone has just one count. The chain employs TRBV18 and TRBJ2-7; possible D gene TRBD2, 7 bases. This CDR3 is 14 amino acids long. V lost 8 bases and J 1 base, leaving 15 bases between the germline ends. Germline V gene lookup returns CDR1 KGHSH and CDR2 LQKENI. The CDR3 DNA is TGTGCCAGCAGAACGGAGGGGGGGTCCTACGAGCAGTACTTC. Its translation: CASRTEGGSYEQYF.

With regard to this clone: A junction end diverges from the germline sequence, so it may reflect a read error. This sequence joins TRBV7-7 and TRBJ2-5, with D possibly being TRBD1 (7 bases). Germline loops: CDR1 SSHAT, CDR2 FNYEAQ (reference sequence). CDR3 length: 15 residues. The CDR3 is CASSLVRGDQETQYF. The CDR3 bases are TGTGCTAGCAGCTTAGTCAGGGGGGACCAAGAGACCCAGTACTTC.